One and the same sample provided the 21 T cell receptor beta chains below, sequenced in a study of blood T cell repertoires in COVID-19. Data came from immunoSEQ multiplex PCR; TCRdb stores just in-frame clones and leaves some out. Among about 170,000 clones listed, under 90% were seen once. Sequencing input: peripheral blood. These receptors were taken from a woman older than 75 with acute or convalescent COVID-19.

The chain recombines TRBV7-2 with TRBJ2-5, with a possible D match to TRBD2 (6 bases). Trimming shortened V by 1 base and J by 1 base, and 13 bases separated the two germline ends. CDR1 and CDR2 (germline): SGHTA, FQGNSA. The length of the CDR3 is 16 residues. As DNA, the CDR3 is TGTGCCAGCAGCTTAGGGGTCGCGGGAATCCAAGAGACCCAGTACTTC. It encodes CASSLGVAGIQETQYF.

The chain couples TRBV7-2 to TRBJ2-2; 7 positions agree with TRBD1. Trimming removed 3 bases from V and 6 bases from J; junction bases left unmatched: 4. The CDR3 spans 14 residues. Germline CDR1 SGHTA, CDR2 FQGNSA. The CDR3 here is CASSLTGWAGELFF. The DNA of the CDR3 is TGTGCCAGCAGCTTGACAGGGTGGGCCGGGGAGCTGTTTTTT.

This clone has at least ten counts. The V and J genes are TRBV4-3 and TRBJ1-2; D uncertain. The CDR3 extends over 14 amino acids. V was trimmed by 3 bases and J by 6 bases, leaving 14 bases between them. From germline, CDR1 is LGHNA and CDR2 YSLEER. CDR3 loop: CASSQSDGSNGYTF. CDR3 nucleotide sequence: TGCGCCAGCAGCCAGAGCGACGGATCTAATGGCTACACCTTC.

In nucleotides, the CDR3 is TGTGCCAGCACCCAGACGGGCAGGGCCGGGGAGCTGTTTTTT. Amino acid sequence: CASTQTGRAGELFF. The chain employs TRBV5-4 and TRBJ2-2, with D tentatively TRBD1 (5 bases). There are 14 residues in the CDR3. Between the trimmed V and J ends, which lost 6 bases and 6 bases, there was a span of 15 bases. Looked up from germline, CDR1 is SGHNT and CDR2 is YYREEE (reference sequence).

CDR3 nucleotides: TGTGCCAGCAGACCGCCGGGACTGTACTACGAGCAGTACTTC. This codes for CASRPPGLYYEQYF. V is TRBV6-5 and J is TRBJ2-7, with D possibly matching TRBD2 (6 bases). Trimming stripped 6 bases from V and 3 bases from J, with 15 bases between. Germline-derived CDR1 and CDR2 are MNHEY and SVGAGI. The CDR3 consists of 14 residues.

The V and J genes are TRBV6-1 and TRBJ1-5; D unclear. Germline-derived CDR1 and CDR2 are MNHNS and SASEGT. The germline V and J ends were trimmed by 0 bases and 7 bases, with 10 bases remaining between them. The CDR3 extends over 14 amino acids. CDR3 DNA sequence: TGTGCCAGCAGTGAAGCGGTGAGGGTCCAGCCCCAGCATTTT. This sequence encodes CASSEAVRVQPQHF.

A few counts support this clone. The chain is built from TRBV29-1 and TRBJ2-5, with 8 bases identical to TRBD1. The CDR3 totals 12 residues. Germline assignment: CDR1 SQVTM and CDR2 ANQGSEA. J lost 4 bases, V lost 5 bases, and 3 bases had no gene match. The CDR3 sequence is CSVQTGGETQYF. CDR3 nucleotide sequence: TGCAGCGTTCAAACAGGGGGAGAGACCCAGTACTTC. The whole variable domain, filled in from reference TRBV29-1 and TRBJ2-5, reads SAVISQKPSRDICQRGTSLTIQCQVDSQVTMMFWYRQQPGQSLTLIATANQGSEATYESGFVIDKFPISRPNLTFSTLTVSNMSPEDSSIYLCSVQTGGETQYFGPGTRLLVL.

CDR3 loop: CASSLNPAGGTGELFF. CDR3 DNA sequence: TGTGCCAGCAGCCTAAATCCGGCGGGAGGAACCGGGGAGCTGTTTTTT. V and J are TRBV11-2 and TRBJ2-2, with 8 bases matching TRBD2. The V gene's germline CDR1 is SGHAT and CDR2 FQNNGV. V lost 5 bases to trimming and J lost 5 bases; unmatched junction nucleotides: 10. This CDR3 is built from 16 residues.

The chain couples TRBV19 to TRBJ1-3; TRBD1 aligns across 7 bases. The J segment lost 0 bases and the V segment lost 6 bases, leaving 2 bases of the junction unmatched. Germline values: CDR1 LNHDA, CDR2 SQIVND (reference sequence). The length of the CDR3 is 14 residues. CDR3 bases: TGTGCCAGTAGGGGACAGTCCTCTGGAAACACCATATATTTT. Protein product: CASRGQSSGNTIYF.

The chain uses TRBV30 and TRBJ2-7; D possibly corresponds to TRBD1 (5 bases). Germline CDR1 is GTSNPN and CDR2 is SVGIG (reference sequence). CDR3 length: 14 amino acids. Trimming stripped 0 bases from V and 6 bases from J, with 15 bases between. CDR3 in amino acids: CAWSVLLGRGEQYF. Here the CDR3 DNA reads TGTGCCTGGAGTGTACTCCTGGGTAGGGGCGAGCAGTACTTC.

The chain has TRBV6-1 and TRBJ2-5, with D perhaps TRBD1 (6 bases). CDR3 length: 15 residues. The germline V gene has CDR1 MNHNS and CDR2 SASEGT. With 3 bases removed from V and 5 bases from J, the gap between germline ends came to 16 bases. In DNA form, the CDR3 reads TGTGCCAGCAGTGAGGGGTGGGACACGAGGGAGACCCAGTACTTC. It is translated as CASSEGWDTRETQYF.

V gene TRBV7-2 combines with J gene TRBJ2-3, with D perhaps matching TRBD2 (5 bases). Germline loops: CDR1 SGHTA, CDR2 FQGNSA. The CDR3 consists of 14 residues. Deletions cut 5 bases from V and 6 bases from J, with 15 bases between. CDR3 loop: CASSRGGPGDTQYF. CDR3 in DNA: TGTGCCAGCAGCCGGGGTGGGCCCGGGGATACGCAGTATTTT.

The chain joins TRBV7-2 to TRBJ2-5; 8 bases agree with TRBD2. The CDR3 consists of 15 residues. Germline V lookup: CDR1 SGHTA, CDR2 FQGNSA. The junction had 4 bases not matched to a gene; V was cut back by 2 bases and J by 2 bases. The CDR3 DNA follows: TGTGCCAGCAGCTTATCTACTAGCGGACAAGAGACCCAGTACTTC. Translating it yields CASSLSTSGQETQYF.

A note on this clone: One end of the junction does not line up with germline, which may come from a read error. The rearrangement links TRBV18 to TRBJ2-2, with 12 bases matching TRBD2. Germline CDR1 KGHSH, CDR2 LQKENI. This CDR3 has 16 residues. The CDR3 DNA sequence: TGTGCCAGCTCGCCACTAGCGGGAGGAGAGACCGGGGAGCTGTTTTTT. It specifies CASSPLAGGETGELFF.

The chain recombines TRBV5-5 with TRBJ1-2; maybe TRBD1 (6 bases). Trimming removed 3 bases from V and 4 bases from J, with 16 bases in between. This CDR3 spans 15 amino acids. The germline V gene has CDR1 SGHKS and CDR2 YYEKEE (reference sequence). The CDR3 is CASSSHDRQLYGYTF. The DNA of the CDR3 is TGTGCCAGCAGCTCCCACGACAGGCAACTCTATGGCTACACCTTC. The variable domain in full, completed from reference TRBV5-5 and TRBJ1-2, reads DAGVTQSPTHLIKTRGQQVTLRCSPISGHKSVSWYQQVLGQGPQFIFQYYEKEERGRGNFPDRFSARQFPNYSSELNVNALLLGDSALYLCASSSHDRQLYGYTFGSGTRLTVV.

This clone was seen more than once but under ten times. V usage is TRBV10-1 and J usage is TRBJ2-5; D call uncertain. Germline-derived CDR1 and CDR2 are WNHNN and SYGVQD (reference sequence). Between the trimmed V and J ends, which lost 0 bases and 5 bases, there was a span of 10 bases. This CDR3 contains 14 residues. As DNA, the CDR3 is TGCGCCAGCAGTGAGTCGACTGGGTGGGAGACCCAGTACTTC. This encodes CASSESTGWETQYF.

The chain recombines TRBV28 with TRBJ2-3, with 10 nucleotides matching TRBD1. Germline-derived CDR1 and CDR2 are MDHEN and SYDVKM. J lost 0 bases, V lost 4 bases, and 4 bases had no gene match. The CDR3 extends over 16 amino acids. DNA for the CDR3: TGTGCCAGCAGTTCCCCGGGACAGGGGAGCACAGATACGCAGTATTTT. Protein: CASSSPGQGSTDTQYF.

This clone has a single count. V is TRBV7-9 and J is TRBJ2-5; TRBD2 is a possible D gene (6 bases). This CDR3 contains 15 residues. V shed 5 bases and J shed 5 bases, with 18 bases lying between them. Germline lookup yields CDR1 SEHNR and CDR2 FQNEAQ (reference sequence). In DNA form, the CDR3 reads TGTGCCAGCAGCCCCTTGGGGGGAATAGGTGAGACCCAGTACTTC. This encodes CASSPLGGIGETQYF.

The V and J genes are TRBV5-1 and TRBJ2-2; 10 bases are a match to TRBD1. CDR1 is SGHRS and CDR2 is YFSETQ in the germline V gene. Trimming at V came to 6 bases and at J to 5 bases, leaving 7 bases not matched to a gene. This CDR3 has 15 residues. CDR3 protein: CASKNPGQGTGELFF. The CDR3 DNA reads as TGCGCCAGCAAAAACCCGGGACAGGGGACCGGGGAGCTGTTTTTT.

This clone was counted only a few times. The CDR3 here is CAWSVGQRSPLHF. CDR3 in DNA: TGTGCCTGGAGTGTAGGACAACGATCACCCCTCCACTTT. This chain connects TRBV30 to TRBJ1-6; possibly TRBD1 for D (5 bases). Trimming removed 0 bases from V and 10 bases from J, with 10 bases in between. Germline-derived CDR1 and CDR2 are GTSNPN and SVGIG (reference sequence). This CDR3 spans 13 amino acids.

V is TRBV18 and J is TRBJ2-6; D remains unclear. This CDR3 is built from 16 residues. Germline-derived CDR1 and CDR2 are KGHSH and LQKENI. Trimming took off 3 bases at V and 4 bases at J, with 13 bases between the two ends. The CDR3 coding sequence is TGTGCCAGCTCACCGGGCAGGCAATCCGGGGCCAACGTCCTGACTTTC. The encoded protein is CASSPGRQSGANVLTF.